The rows below give T cell receptor beta chains drawn from one sample of a study of siplizumab effects on memory and regulatory T cells. The assay was immunoSEQ multiplex PCR, and TCRdb's table has in-frame clones only and misses some. Of some 99,000 clones in the sample, under 95% are singletons; the top ten hold 0.75%. The sample consisted of Tregs sorted from blood. The receptors here all came from a human donor in good health. The CDR3 runs from the conserved cysteine through the conserved F or W. A D gene is named only where the DNA matches it firmly. Size values are once, few and many counts, or a class for expanded clones, and some rows have none.

D	size	V	J	DNA	CDR3
TRBD2	.	TRBV5-1	TRBJ2-3	TGCGCCAGCAGCTTTCTCGGACTAGCGGGTAGCACAGATACGCAGTATTTT	CASSFLGLAGSTDTQYF
.	.	TRBV5-1	TRBJ2-1	TGTGCCAGCAGCTTCCGCCCGGGGCCCAATGAGCAGTTCTTC	CASSFRPGPNEQFF
.	.	TRBV4-2	TRBJ2-1	TGTGCCAGCAGCCAAGTCCCCACATACAATGAGCAGTTCTTC	CASSQVPTYNEQFF
.	.	TRBV4-2	TRBJ1-6	TGTGCCAGCAGCCAAGCGGGGTTCGCGGGTAATTCACCCCTCCACTTT	CASSQAGFAGNSPLHF
.	.	TRBV6-5	TRBJ1-1	TGTGCCAGCAGTTACTATGGGGGGAACACTGAAGCTTTCTTT	CASSYYGGNTEAFF
TRBD2	.	TRBV7-2	TRBJ2-5	TGTGCCAGCAGCTTAGGGGGCGGACGCGGGGGTTACAAGACCCAGTACTTC	CASSLGGGRGGYKTQYF
.	once	TRBV19	TRBJ1-5	TGTGCCAGTAGTGTCCAGGGAGAACAGCCCCAGCATTTT	CASSVQGEQPQHF
TRBD1	.	TRBV7-2	TRBJ1-2	TGTGCCAGCAGCCAAGCAGGGGGCAGAGGAGGCTACACCTTC	CASSQAGGRGGYTF
TRBD2	.	TRBV5-1	TRBJ2-5	TGCGCCAGCAGCTTAACCCCTAGCGGAGAGACCCAGTACTTC	CASSLTPSGETQYF
TRBD1	.	TRBV15	TRBJ1-1	TGTGCCACCAGCAAGTCAGGACAGGGGGCAACTGAAGCTTTCTTT	CATSKSGQGATEAFF
.	.	TRBV15	TRBJ1-4	TGTGCCACCAGCAGAGACAGGGCCAGCATAGAAAAACTGTTTTTT	CATSRDRASIEKLFF
.	.	TRBV5-1	TRBJ1-2	TGCGCCAGCAGCTTGTATGGCCCGGCGGGGGGAGGCTACACCTTC	CASSLYGPAGGGYTF
TRBD2	.	TRBV27	TRBJ2-7	TGTGCCAGCAGTACGGGACTAGCATCCGAGCAGTACTTC	CASSTGLASEQYF
TRBD1	.	TRBV5-1	TRBJ1-1	TGCGCCAGCAGCCTCGGGACAGGGGTTGAAGCTTTCTTT	CASSLGTGVEAFF
TRBD2	.	TRBV6-5	TRBJ2-3	TGTGCCAGCAGTTACGCGGGACTAGCAGGTGATACGCAGTATTTT	CASSYAGLAGDTQYF
.	.	TRBV19	TRBJ1-6	TGTGCCAGTAGTATAGTAGGCGTTTTTTCACCCCTCCACTTT	CASSIVGVFSPLHF
.	.	TRBV21-1	TRBJ2-5	TGTGCCAGCAGCCAACTCCGGACAGGCCTGGAGCGGGAGACCCAGTACTTC	CASSQLRTGLERETQYF
.	.	TRBV11-2	TRBJ2-1	TGTGCCAGCAGCTTACCCCGAAGTTCCTACAATGAGCAGTTCTTC	CASSLPRSSYNEQFF
.	.	TRBV4-1	TRBJ1-2	TGCGCCAGCAGCCAAGGCGACAGATTCCACTCCCTTTACACCTTC	CASSQGDRFHSLYTF
TRBD1	few	TRBV7-9	TRBJ1-1	TGTGCCAGCAGCCAGGACAGGCCGAACACTGAAGCTTTCTTT	CASSQDRPNTEAFF
TRBD2	.	TRBV6-1	TRBJ2-3	TGTGCCAGCAGTAGCGGGGACAGCACAGATACGCAGTATTTT	CASSSGDSTDTQYF
.	.	TRBV2	TRBJ1-1	TGTGCCAGCAGGGTGGGGGCTATGAACACTGAAGCTTTCTTT	CASRVGAMNTEAFF
TRBD2	.	TRBV7-6	TRBJ2-1	TGTGCCAGCAGCAAGCTAGCGGGGGGTATCAATGAGCAGTTCTTC	CASSKLAGGINEQFF
TRBD1	.	TRBV5-1	TRBJ2-7	TGCGCCAGCAGCTTGTCTCCCAGGGGGAATCTCTACGAGCAGTACTTC	CASSLSPRGNLYEQYF
.	.	TRBV5-6	TRBJ1-5	TGTGCCAGCAGCCACACCGGCCGGGGTTTCGGTCAGCCCCAGCATTTT	CASSHTGRGFGQPQHF
.	.	TRBV6-4	TRBJ2-3	TGTGCCAGCAGCCGGGACCACACAGATACGCAGTATTTT	CASSRDHTDTQYF
.	.	TRBV28	TRBJ1-5	TGTGCCAGCACGTTAAGCAATCAGCCCCAGCATTTT	CASTLSNQPQHF
TRBD2	.	TRBV7-9	TRBJ2-1	TGTGCCAGCAGCTTCACTAGCGGGCTGTCCTACAATGAGCAGTTCTTC	CASSFTSGLSYNEQFF
TRBD1	.	TRBV6-5	TRBJ2-2	TGTGCCAGCAGGCCAGGGGGGAACACCGGGGAGCTGTTTTTT	CASRPGGNTGELFF
.	.	TRBV19	TRBJ2-3	TGTGCCAGTAGTTGGGGGTACACAGATACGCAGTATTTT	CASSWGYTDTQYF